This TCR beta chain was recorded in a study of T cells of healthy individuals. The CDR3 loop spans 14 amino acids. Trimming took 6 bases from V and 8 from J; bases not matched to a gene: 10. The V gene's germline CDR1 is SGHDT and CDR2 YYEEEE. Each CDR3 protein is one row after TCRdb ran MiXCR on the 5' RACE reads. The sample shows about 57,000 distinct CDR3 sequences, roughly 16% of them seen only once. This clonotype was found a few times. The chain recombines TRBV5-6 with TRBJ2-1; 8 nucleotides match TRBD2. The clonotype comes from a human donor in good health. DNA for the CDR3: TGTGCCAGCATGTTAAGCGGGAGTCTATATGAGCAGTTCTTC. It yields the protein CASMLSGSLYEQFF.